This passage covers 5 T cell receptor beta chains from one sample sequenced in a study of CD8+CD57+ T cells in acquired aplastic anemia. CDR3 and TCR beta VDJ profiling relied on a genomic DNA template. In TCRdb, the reads were re-called with MiXCR into one record per CDR3 protein. The sample lists 450,000 to 550,000 distinct CDR3 sequences, more than 25% occurring once. CD8+CD57+ cell expansion had been shown by flow cytometry in patients chosen for sequencing. Sequences were obtained from sorted CD4+, CD8+, or CD8+CD57+ T cells (not recorded which) from PBMCs. The receptors were sampled from a human donor with aplastic anemia.

About this clonotype: One junction end disagrees with the germline gene, perhaps due to a read error. The V call is TRBV11-2, the J call TRBJ1-6; a possible D gene is TRBD1 (5 bases). The CDR3 totals 15 residues. Per the germline V gene, CDR1 is SGHAT and CDR2 is FQNNGV. The CDR3 loop is CASNLDPGLNSPLHF. CDR3 nucleotide sequence: TGTGCCAGCAACTTAGATCCAGGGCTTAATTCGCCCCTCCACTTT.

Of note for this clonotype: A read error may explain this, as a much larger clone is one base away. The chain uses TRBV19 and TRBJ2-4, with D perhaps TRBD2 (5 bases). The germline V and J ends were trimmed by 7 bases and 0 bases, with 13 bases remaining between them. Germline V lookup: CDR1 LNHDA, CDR2 SQIVND (reference sequence). This CDR3 region has 15 residues. CDR3 sequence reads: CASTIPGRAKNIQYF. The CDR3, as DNA: TGTGCCAGTACTATCCCGGGGAGAGCCAAAAACATTCAGTACTTC. Complete variable domain (other parts from reference TRBV19 and TRBJ2-4): DGGITQSPKYLFRKEGQNVTLSCEQNLNHDAMYWYRQDPGQGLRLIYYSQIVNDFQKGDIAEGYSVSREKKESFPLTVTSAQKNPTAFYLCASTIPGRAKNIQYFGAGTRLSVL.

In DNA form, the CDR3 reads TGTGCCACCAGTGAACTTGGAGGGGATCCAATCTGGTTCTTC. This codes for CATSELGGDPIWFF. The chain links TRBV24-1 to TRBJ2-1, with D possibly TRBD2 on 6 matching bases. The CDR3 has 14 amino acids. Trimming took off 4 bases at V and 15 bases at J, with 21 bases between the two ends. Germline loops: CDR1 KGHDR, CDR2 SFDVKD.

Concerning this clonotype: A read error may account for a junction end that differs from germline. This chain links TRBV7-8 with TRBJ1-1; no clear D. This CDR3 spans 13 amino acids. Germline V lookup: CDR1 SGHVS, CDR2 FQNEAQ. CDR3 sequence reads: CASSLMVNAEAFF. The CDR3 DNA reads TGTGCCAGCAGCTTAATGGTGAACGCTGAAGCTTTCTTT.

Notes on this clonotype: A clone one base away is much larger, so this may be a read error. Given the absence of the conserved phenylalanine or tryptophan at the CDR3 end, a read error is likely. The chain couples TRBV29-1 to TRBJ1-2, with D uncertain. V was cut by 2 bases and J by 4 bases, with 5 bases left in between. Germline loops: CDR1 SQVTM, CDR2 ANQGSEA. The CDR3 is made up of 11 amino acids. Here the CDR3 reads CSVESPYGYTL. The CDR3 DNA follows: TGCAGCGTTGAAAGCCCCTATGGCTACACCCTC.